The 11 T cell receptor beta chains below come from one sample, sequenced in a study of T cell responses to AZD1222 COVID-19 vaccine. Data came from immunoSEQ multiplex PCR; TCRdb stores just in-frame clones and leaves some out. The table has 100,000 to 150,000 clones, about 87% seen once; the top ten hold roughly a tenth. Specimen: peripheral blood, collected on day 0 of AZD1222 vaccination. These receptors were obtained from an adult in good health.

J is TRBJ1-1 and V is TRBV30, with D unclear. V was pared by 5 bases and J by 0 bases, with 7 bases between. The CDR3 extends over 12 amino acids. Germline V CDR1 and CDR2: GTSNPN, SVGIG (reference sequence). CDR3 sequence reads: CAWSVMNTEAFF. The CDR3 coding sequence is TGTGCCTGGTCGGTTATGAACACTGAAGCTTTCTTT.

CDR3 amino acids: CASRNRETPGNTIYF. CDR3 DNA sequence: TGTGCCAGCCGAAACAGGGAAACACCTGGAAACACCATATATTTT. The V call is TRBV6-5, the J call TRBJ1-3; tentatively, D is TRBD1 (6 bases). From germline, CDR1 is MNHEY and CDR2 SVGAGI. The CDR3 length is 15 residues. V was cut by 8 bases and J by 2 bases, with 16 bases left in between.

CDR3 in amino acids: CASSLDGIQETQYF. The CDR3 DNA sequence: TGCGCCAGCAGCTTAGACGGAATCCAAGAGACCCAGTACTTC. The gene calls are TRBV5-1 and TRBJ2-5; D not certain. Trimming left V 2 bases short and J 1 base short, with 9 bases between. Germline CDR1 SGHRS, CDR2 YFSETQ. This CDR3 spans 14 amino acids.

The J gene is TRBJ1-1, the V gene TRBV19, with D unresolved. Between the trimmed V and J ends, which lost 7 bases and 5 bases, there was a span of 17 bases. The CDR3 loop spans 14 amino acids. Germline V gives CDR1 LNHDA, CDR2 SQIVND (reference sequence). The chain's CDR3 is CASTHYELGTEAFF. The CDR3 bases are TGTGCCAGTACCCATTACGAACTGGGGACTGAAGCTTTCTTT.

The chain is built from TRBV30 and TRBJ1-2; D is perhaps TRBD1 (5 bases). CDR3 length equals 12 residues. Looked up from germline, CDR1 is GTSNPN and CDR2 is SVGIG (reference sequence). V was pared by 3 bases and J by 8 bases, with 13 bases between. DNA for the CDR3: TGTGCCTGGAGGCAGGGTTCGCTCGGCTACACCTTC. Translating gives CAWRQGSLGYTF.

In its sample, this clone was seen once. The V gene is TRBV29-1, the J gene TRBJ1-2, with D maybe TRBD1 (6 bases). Trimming cost V 0 bases and J 4 bases, with 18 bases left between them. This CDR3 has 16 residues. Germline CDR1 reads SQVTM; CDR2 reads ANQGSEA. The CDR3 is CSVEDPRAGAGYGYTF. CDR3 bases: TGCAGCGTTGAAGACCCGAGGGCAGGGGCGGGCTATGGCTACACCTTC.

The J gene is TRBJ2-2, the V gene TRBV6-6; 9 bases match TRBD2. CDR1 and CDR2 (germline): MNHNY, SVGAGI (reference sequence). The V gene end was trimmed by 7 bases and the J gene end by 8 bases; junction bases not matched to a gene: 5. CDR3 length: 13 residues. The CDR3 DNA reads as TGTGCCAGCAAGATAGCGGGGGTGGGGGAGCTGTTTTTT. As protein: CASKIAGVGELFF.

For the CDR3, the DNA is TGTGCCAGCAGCCGTACGGCCACCGGGGAGCTGTTTTTT. This encodes CASSRTATGELFF. The V call is TRBV7-3, the J call TRBJ2-2; D is uncertain. The V gene lost 5 bases and the J gene lost 4 bases, with 8 bases spanning the gap. Germline assignment: CDR1 SGHTA and CDR2 FQGTGA. This CDR3 comprises 13 residues.

The gene calls are TRBV27 and TRBJ2-3; possibly TRBD1 for D (6 bases). Germline CDR1 reads MNHEY; CDR2 reads SMNVEV (reference sequence). This CDR3 comprises 16 residues. V was pared by 3 bases and J by 2 bases, with 15 bases between. In DNA, the CDR3 is TGTGCCAGCAGTTTGACAGGAAGGGAGAACACAGATACGCAGTATTTT. Residues: CASSLTGRENTDTQYF.

The chain uses TRBV30 and TRBJ1-2, with 9 bases that match TRBD1. Germline trimming cut 0 bases from V and 10 bases from J; bases unmatched to any gene: 3. The CDR3 is 12 residues long. Germline CDR1 and CDR2: GTSNPN and SVGIG (reference sequence). CDR3 DNA: TGTGCCTGGAGTGTGACAGGGGGAGACTACACCTTC. Amino acid sequence: CAWSVTGGDYTF.

The chain joins TRBV5-1 to TRBJ1-4; no clear D. V was pared by 0 bases and J by 5 bases, with 5 bases between. CDR3 length: 13 residues. Germline values: CDR1 SGHRS, CDR2 YFSETQ. CDR3 loop: CASSLGFNEKLFF. CDR3 in DNA: TGCGCCAGCAGCTTGGGGTTCAATGAAAAACTGTTTTTT.